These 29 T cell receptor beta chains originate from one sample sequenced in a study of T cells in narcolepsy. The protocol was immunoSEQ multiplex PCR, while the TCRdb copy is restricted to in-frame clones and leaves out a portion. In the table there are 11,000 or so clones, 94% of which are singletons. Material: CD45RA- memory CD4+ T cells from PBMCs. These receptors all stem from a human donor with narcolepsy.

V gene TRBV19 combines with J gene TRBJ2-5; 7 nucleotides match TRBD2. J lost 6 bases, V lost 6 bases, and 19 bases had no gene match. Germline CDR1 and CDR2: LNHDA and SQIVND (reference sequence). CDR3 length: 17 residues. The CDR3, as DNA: TGTGCCAGTAGCCCATGGGGCGGCCTAGCGGAAGGGAAGACCCAGTACTTC. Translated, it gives CASSPWGGLAEGKTQYF.

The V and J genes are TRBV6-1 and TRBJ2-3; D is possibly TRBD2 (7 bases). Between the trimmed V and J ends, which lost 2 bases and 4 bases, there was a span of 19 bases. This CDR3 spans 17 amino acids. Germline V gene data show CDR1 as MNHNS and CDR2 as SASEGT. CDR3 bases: TGTGCCAGCAGTGAATGGGGGGGCGGGAGAGGGGCAGATACGCAGTATTTT. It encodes CASSEWGGGRGADTQYF.

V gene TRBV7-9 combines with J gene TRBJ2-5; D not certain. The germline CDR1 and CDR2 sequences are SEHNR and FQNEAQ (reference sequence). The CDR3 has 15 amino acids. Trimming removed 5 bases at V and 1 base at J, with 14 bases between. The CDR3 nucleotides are TGTGCCAGCAGCCCGACGAGTTGGGCCCAAGAGACCCAGTACTTC. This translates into CASSPTSWAQETQYF.

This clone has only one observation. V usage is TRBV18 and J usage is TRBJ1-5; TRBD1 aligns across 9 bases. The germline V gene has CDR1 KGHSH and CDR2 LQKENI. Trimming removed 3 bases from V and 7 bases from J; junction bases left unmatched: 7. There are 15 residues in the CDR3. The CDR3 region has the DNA TGTGCCAGCTCACCCCCGGGACAGGGTGGGCAGCCCCAGCATTTT. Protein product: CASSPPGQGGQPQHF.

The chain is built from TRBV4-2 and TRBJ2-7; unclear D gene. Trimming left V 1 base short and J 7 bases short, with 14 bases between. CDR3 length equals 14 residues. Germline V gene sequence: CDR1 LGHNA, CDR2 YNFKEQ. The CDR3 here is CASSQGTELLEQYF. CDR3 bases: TGTGCCAGCAGCCAAGGTACCGAGCTCCTTGAGCAGTACTTC.

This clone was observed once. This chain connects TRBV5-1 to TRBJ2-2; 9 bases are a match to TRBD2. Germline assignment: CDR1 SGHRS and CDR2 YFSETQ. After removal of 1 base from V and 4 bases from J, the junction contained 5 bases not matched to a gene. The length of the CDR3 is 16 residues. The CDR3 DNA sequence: TGCGCCAGCAGCTTGAGCCTAGCGGGGCTCACCGGGGAGCTGTTTTTT. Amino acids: CASSLSLAGLTGELFF. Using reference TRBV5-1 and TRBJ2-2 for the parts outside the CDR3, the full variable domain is KAGVTQTPRYLIKTRGQQVTLSCSPISGHRSVSWYQQTPGQGLQFLFEYFSETQRNKGNFPGRFSGRQFSNSRSEMNVSTLELGDSALYLCASSLSLAGLTGELFFGEGSRLTVL.

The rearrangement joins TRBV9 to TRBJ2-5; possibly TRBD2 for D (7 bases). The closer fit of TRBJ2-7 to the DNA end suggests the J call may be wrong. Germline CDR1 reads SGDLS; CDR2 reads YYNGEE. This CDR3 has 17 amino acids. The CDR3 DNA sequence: TGTGCCAGCAGCGGGTCCTCTGACGGGGGGCCCTCCTACGAGCAGTACTTC. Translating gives CASSGSSDGGPSYEQYF.

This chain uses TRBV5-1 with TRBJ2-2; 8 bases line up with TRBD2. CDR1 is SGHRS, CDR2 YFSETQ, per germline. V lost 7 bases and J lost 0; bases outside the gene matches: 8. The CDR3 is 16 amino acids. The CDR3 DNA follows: TGCGCCAGCTTAGACCTAGCGGGTTCGAACACCGGGGAGCTGTTTTTT. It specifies CASLDLAGSNTGELFF.

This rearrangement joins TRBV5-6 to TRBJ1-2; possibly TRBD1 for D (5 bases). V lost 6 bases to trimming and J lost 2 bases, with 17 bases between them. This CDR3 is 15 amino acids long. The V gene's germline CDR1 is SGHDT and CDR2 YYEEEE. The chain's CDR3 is CASTPWGRRNYGYTF. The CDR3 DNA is TGTGCCAGCACCCCCTGGGGCAGACGAAACTATGGCTACACCTTC. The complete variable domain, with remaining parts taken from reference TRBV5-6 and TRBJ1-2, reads DAGVTQSPTHLIKTRGQQVTLRCSPKSGHDTVSWYQQALGQGPQFIFQYYEEEERQRGNFPDRFSGHQFPNYSSELNVNALLLGDSALYLCASTPWGRRNYGYTFGSGTRLTVV.

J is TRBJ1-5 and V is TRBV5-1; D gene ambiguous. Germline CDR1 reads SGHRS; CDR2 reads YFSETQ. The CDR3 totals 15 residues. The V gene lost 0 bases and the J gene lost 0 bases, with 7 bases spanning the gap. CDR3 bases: TGCGCCAGCAGCTTGGACGGTTATAGCAATCAGCCCCAGCATTTT. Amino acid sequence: CASSLDGYSNQPQHF.

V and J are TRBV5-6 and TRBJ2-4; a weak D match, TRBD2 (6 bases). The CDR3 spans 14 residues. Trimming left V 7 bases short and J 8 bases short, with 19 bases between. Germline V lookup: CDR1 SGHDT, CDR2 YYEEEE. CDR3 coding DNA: TGTGCCAGCCTTACCACTACGGGGGTAGACATTCAGTACTTC. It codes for CASLTTTGVDIQYF.

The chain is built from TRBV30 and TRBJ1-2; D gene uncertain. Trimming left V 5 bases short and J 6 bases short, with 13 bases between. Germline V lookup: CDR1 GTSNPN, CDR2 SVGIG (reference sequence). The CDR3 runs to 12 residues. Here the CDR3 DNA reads TGTGCCTGGGAGAGAGGGCAGGATGGCTACACCTTC. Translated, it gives CAWERGQDGYTF.

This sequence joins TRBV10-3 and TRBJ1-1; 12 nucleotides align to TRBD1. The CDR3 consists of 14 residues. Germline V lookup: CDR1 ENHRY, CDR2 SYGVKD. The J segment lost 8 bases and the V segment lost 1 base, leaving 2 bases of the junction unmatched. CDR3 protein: CAISEFGTGGEAFF. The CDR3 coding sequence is TGTGCCATCAGTGAGTTCGGGACAGGGGGCGAAGCTTTCTTT.

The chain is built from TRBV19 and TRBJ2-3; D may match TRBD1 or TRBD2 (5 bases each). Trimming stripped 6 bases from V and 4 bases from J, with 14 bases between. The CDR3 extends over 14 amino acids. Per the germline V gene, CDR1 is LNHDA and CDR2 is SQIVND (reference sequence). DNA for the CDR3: TGTGCCAGTAGCGAAAGGGGAGAGTCAGATACGCAGTATTTT. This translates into CASSERGESDTQYF.

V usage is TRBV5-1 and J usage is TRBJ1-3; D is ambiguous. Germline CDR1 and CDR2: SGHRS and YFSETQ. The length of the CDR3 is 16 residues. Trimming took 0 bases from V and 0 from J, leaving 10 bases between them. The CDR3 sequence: CASSLAPDSSGNTIYF. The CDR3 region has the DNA TGCGCCAGCAGCTTGGCCCCAGATAGCTCTGGAAACACCATATATTTT.

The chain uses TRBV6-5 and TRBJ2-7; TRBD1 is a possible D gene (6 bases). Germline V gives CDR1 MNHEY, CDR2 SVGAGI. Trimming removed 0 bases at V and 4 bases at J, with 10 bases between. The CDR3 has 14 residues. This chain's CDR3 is CASSYSRTVYEQYF. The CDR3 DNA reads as TGTGCCAGCAGTTACTCCCGGACAGTTTACGAGCAGTACTTC.

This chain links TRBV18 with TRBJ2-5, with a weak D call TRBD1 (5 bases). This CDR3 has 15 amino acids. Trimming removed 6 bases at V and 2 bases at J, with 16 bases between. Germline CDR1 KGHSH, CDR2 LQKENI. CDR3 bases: TGTGCCAGCTCCCCAGGGCCCATCCCTCAAGAGACCCAGTACTTC. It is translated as CASSPGPIPQETQYF.

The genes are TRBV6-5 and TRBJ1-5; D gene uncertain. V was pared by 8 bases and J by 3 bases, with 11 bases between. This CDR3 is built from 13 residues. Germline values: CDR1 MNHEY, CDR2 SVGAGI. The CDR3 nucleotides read TGTGCCAGCCGGAAGGGTCCCAATCAGCCCCAGCATTTT. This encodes CASRKGPNQPQHF.

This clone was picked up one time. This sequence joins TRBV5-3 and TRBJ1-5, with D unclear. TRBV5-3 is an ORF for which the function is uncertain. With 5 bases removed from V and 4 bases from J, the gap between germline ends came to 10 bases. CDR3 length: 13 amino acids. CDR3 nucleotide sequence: TGTGCCAGAAGTTGGCACTCTAATCAGCCCCAGCATTTT. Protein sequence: CARSWHSNQPQHF.

The chain's CDR3 is CASSLGGIWTAPNYGYTF. The CDR3 coding sequence is TGCGCCAGCAGCTTGGGGGGTATTTGGACCGCACCTAACTATGGCTACACCTTC. This rearrangement joins TRBV5-1 to TRBJ1-2; D gene uncertain. The germline V gene has CDR1 SGHRS and CDR2 YFSETQ. V shed 0 bases and J shed 0 bases, with 18 bases lying between them. This CDR3 comprises 18 residues.

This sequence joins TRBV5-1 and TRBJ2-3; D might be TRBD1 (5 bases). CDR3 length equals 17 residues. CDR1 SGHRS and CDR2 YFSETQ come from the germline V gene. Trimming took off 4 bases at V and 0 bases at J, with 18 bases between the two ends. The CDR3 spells CASSLGSRGLSTDTQYF. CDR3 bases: TGCGCCAGCAGCCTGGGAAGTAGGGGCCTAAGCACAGATACGCAGTATTTT.

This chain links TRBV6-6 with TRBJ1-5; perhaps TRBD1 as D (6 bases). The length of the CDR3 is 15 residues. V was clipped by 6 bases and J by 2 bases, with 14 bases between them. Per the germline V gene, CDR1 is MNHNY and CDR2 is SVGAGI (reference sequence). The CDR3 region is CASSPVGAGNQPQHF. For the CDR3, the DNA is TGTGCCAGCAGCCCCGTGGGGGCTGGCAATCAGCCCCAGCATTTT.

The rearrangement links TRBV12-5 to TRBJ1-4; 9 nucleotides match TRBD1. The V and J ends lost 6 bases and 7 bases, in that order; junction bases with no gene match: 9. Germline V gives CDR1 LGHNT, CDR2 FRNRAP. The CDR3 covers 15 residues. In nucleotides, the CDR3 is TGTGCTAGTGGACTTTCCGGGACAGGGACTGAAAAACTGTTTTTT. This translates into CASGLSGTGTEKLFF.

CDR3 residues: CASSFSGYEQYF. Written as DNA, the CDR3 is TGCGCCAGCAGCTTTAGCGGGTACGAGCAGTACTTC. The chain recombines TRBV5-1 with TRBJ2-7, with 7 bases fitting TRBD2. In germline, CDR1 is SGHRS, CDR2 YFSETQ. Germline trimming cut 2 bases from V and 4 bases from J; bases unmatched to any gene: 0. The CDR3 is 12 amino acids.

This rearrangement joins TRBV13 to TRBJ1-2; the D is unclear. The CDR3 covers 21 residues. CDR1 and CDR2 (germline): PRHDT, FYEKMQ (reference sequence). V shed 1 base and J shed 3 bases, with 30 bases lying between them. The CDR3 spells CASSLVSGGPEQTPFDYGYTF. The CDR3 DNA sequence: TGTGCCAGCAGCTTAGTGTCGGGTGGACCCGAGCAAACTCCTTTTGACTATGGCTACACCTTC.

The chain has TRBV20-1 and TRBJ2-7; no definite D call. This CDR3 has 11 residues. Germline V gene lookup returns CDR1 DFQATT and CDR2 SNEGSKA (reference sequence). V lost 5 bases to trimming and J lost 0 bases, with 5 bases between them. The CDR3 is CSASTSYEQYF. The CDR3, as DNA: TGCAGTGCTTCTACCTCCTACGAGCAGTACTTC.

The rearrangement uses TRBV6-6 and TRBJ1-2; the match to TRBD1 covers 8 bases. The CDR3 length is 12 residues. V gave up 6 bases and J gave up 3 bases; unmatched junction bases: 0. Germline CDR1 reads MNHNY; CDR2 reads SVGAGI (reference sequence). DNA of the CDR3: TGTGCCAGCAGGACAGGGGACTATGGCTACACCTTC. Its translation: CASRTGDYGYTF.

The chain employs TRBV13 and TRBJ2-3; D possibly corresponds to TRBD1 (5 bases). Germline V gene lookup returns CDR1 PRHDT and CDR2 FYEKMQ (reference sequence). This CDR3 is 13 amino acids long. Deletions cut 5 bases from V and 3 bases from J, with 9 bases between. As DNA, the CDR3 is TGTGCCAGCAGCCTCGACAGAACAGATACGCAGTATTTT. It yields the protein CASSLDRTDTQYF.

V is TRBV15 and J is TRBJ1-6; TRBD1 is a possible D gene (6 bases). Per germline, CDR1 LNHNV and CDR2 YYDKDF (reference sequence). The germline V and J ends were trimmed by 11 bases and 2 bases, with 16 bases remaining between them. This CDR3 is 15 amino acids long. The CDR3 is CASGPDRTYNSPLHF. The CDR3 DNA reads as TGTGCCTCTGGGCCGGACAGAACCTATAATTCACCCCTCCACTTT.